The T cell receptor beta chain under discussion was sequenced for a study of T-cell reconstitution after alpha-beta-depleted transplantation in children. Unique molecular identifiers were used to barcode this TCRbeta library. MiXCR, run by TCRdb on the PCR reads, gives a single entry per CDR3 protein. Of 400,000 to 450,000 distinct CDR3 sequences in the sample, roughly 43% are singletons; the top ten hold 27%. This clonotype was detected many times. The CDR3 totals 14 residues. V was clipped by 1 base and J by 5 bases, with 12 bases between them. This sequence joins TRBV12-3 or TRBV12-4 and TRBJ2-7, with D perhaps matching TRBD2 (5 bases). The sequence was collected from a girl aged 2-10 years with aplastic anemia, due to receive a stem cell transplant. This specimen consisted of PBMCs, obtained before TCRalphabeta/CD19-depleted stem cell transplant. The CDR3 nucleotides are TGTGCCAGCAGTTTAGGGATAGCGAGGGACGAGCAGTACTTC. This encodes CASSLGIARDEQYF.